Shown below are 12 T cell receptor beta chains from a single sample sequenced in a study of blood T cells in healthy people across ages. A second PCR of roughly 7 to 11 cycles used a sample-barcoded 5' primer and a J-beta primer mix. TCRdb used MiXCR to reprocess the 5' RACE reads, holding one entry per CDR3 protein. Seen here are 2 million or so distinct CDR3 sequences, approximately 50% observed once, and the top ten hold roughly 2.1%. Sequenced material: blood. These receptor sequences come from a middle-aged woman in good health.

The chain recombines TRBV3-1 with TRBJ2-1, with 9 bases that match TRBD1. The CDR3 is 20 residues long. The V gene end was trimmed by 6 bases and the J gene end by 0 bases; junction bases not matched to a gene: 18. Per the germline V gene, CDR1 is LGHDT and CDR2 is YNNKEL (reference sequence). The CDR3 loop reads CASRRRPGQGPRSSYNEQFF. CDR3 bases: TGTGCCAGCAGACGTAGACCGGGACAGGGTCCCCGAAGCTCCTACAATGAGCAGTTCTTC.

This clonotype was counted a few times. The V gene is TRBV4-1, the J gene TRBJ2-1; 9 bases align to TRBD1. This CDR3 has 15 residues. V lost 0 bases, J lost 8 bases, and 5 bases stayed unmatched. CDR1 MGHRA and CDR2 YSYEKL come from the germline V gene. This CDR3 reads CASSQEDRTGDEQFF. In DNA, the CDR3 is TGCGCCAGCAGCCAAGAGGACAGGACAGGGGATGAGCAGTTCTTC.

This clonotype was counted only a few times. The chain joins TRBV7-2 to TRBJ1-2, with unresolved D. Trimming removed 0 bases from V and 8 bases from J, with 7 bases in between. The germline V gene has CDR1 SGHTA and CDR2 FQGNSA. The CDR3 is 12 amino acids. This chain's CDR3 is CASSLAEAGYTF. The CDR3 DNA reads as TGTGCCAGCAGCTTAGCCGAGGCAGGCTACACCTTC. The complete variable domain, with remaining parts taken from reference TRBV7-2 and TRBJ1-2, reads GAGVSQSPSNKVTEKGKDVELRCDPISGHTALYWYRQSLGQGLEFLIYFQGNSAPDKSGLPSDRFSAERTGGSVSTLTIQRTQQEDSAVYLCASSLAEAGYTFGSGTRLTVV.

The chain joins TRBV28 to TRBJ1-1; D remains unclear. This CDR3 has 22 residues. V dropped 8 bases and J dropped 3 bases, with 40 bases sitting between them. The germline V gene has CDR1 MDHEN and CDR2 SYDVKM. CDR3 coding DNA: TGTGCCAGCCCTTCCCCCACCTTCTTAGTTGATCGTGGTAGTCAGGAACACACTGAAGCTTTCTTT. Protein: CASPSPTFLVDRGSQEHTEAFF.

The chain has TRBV20-1 and TRBJ1-2; possibly TRBD1 for D (6 bases). CDR1 is DFQATT and CDR2 is SNEGSKA in the germline V gene (reference sequence). The CDR3 runs to 11 residues. V was shortened by 6 bases and J by 9 bases, with 14 bases between the two germline ends. The CDR3 nucleotides are TGCAGTGCACCCGGGACAATAAGCTACACCTTC. It specifies CSAPGTISYTF.

V is TRBV7-9 and J is TRBJ2-1; TRBD2 agrees at 9 bases. CDR3 length: 14 residues. Looked up from germline, CDR1 is SEHNR and CDR2 is FQNEAQ (reference sequence). Trimming removed 7 bases from V and 6 bases from J; junction bases left unmatched: 7. The CDR3 is CASKEAGGGNEQFF. CDR3 DNA: TGTGCCAGCAAAGAAGCGGGGGGAGGCAATGAGCAGTTCTTC. Looking up the rest from reference TRBV7-9 and TRBJ2-1 gives the full variable domain: DTGVSQNPRHKITKRGQNVTFRCDPISEHNRLYWYRQTLGQGPEFLTYFQNEAQLEKSRLLSDRFSAERPKGSFSTLEIQRTEQGDSAMYLCASKEAGGGNEQFFGPGTRLTVL.

Comments on this clonotype: The junction shows a germline mismatch at one end, possibly a read error. The rearrangement uses TRBV24-1 and TRBJ2-5; D may match TRBD1 or TRBD2 (5 bases each). Germline CDR1 and CDR2: KGHDR and SFDVKD. This CDR3 comprises 15 residues. CDR3 sequence: CATSESSRDQETQYF. DNA for the CDR3: TGTGCCACCAGTGAATCTAGCCGGGACCAGGAGACCCAGTACTTC.

The chain uses TRBV24-1 and TRBJ2-5; the match to TRBD1 covers 8 bases. In germline, CDR1 is KGHDR, CDR2 SFDVKD. Losses at the gene ends were 2 bases for V and 5 bases for J; bases not matched to a gene: 15. The CDR3 consists of 18 residues. DNA of the CDR3: TGTGCCACCAGTGATTCGGCAGGGGGCATAAGTTTCGCCGAGACCCAGTACTTC. This gives the protein CATSDSAGGISFAETQYF.

DNA of the CDR3: TGTGCCAGCAGCCTAGACAGGGGAGGGATCAATGAAAAACTGTTTTTT. This encodes CASSLDRGGINEKLFF. V usage is TRBV3-1 and J usage is TRBJ1-4; 8 positions agree with TRBD1. With 4 bases clipped from V and 5 bases from J, the junction kept 9 bases outside the gene matches. The CDR3 spans 16 residues. Per germline, CDR1 LGHDT and CDR2 YNNKEL (reference sequence).

This rearrangement joins TRBV12-3 or TRBV12-4 to TRBJ2-4; a possible D gene is TRBD1 (5 bases). This CDR3 is built from 13 residues. V lost 10 bases, J lost 1 base, and 11 bases lay in between. The CDR3 coding sequence is TGTGCCAAAACAGGTTGCGCCAAAAACATTCAGTACTTC. It is translated as CAKTGCAKNIQYF.

This clonotype turned up a few times. This rearrangement joins TRBV6-5 to TRBJ1-6, with a tentative D call TRBD1 (6 bases). Germline V gene sequence: CDR1 MNHEY, CDR2 SVGAGI. This CDR3 contains 13 residues. The V end lost 4 bases, the J end lost 10 bases, and 11 bases lay between the germline ends. CDR3 amino acids: CASSWGRESPLHF. CDR3 coding DNA: TGTGCCAGCAGTTGGGGGCGGGAGTCACCCCTCCACTTT.

This clonotype was seen a few times. This chain links TRBV4-2 with TRBJ1-6; no clear D gene. The ends were cut back, 0 bases at V and 4 bases at J, with 7 bases in the middle. There are 15 residues in the CDR3. Germline lookup yields CDR1 LGHNA and CDR2 YNFKEQ. The CDR3 is CASSQDRDYNSPLHF. Here the CDR3 DNA reads TGTGCCAGCAGCCAAGACCGGGATTATAATTCACCCCTCCACTTT.